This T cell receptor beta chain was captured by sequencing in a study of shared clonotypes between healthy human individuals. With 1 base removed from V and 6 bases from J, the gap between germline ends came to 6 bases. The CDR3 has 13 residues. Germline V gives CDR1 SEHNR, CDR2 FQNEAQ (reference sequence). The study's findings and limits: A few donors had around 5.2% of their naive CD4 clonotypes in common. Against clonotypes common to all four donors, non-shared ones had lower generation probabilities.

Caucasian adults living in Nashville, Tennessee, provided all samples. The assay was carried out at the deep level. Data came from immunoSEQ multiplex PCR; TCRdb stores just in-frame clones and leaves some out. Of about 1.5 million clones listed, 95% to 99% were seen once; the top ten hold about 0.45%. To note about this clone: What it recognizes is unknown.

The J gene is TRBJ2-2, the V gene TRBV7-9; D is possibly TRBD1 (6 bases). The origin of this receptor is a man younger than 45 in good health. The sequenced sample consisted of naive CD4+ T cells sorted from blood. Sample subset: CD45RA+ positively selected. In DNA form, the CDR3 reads TGTGCCAGCAGCTTAGAGGGGGCCGGGGAGCTGTTTTTT. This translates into CASSLEGAGELFF.